Following are 26 T cell receptor beta chains from one sample sequenced in a study of technical replicates of blood from a handful of donors. TCRdb keeps only in-frame clones here, not all; method: immunoSEQ multiplex PCR. The repertoire holds 84,000 or so clones, with around 94% as singletons. The sequencing sample was made of T cells isolated from PBMCs. Receptors were obtained from a human donor in good health.

DNA of the CDR3: TGTGCCAGCAGTCAAACAGGGGGCTACGAGCAGTACTTC. Protein product: CASSQTGGYEQYF. The chain links TRBV6-5 to TRBJ2-7; TRBD1 matches 8 bases. This CDR3 is 13 amino acids long. The V gene's germline CDR1 is MNHEY and CDR2 SVGAGI. The V gene end was trimmed by 5 bases and the J gene end by 3 bases; junction bases not matched to a gene: 3.

The rearrangement joins TRBV7-2 to TRBJ2-7; TRBD2 agrees at 11 bases. Trimming took 3 bases from V and 4 from J; bases not matched to a gene: 8. Germline V lookup: CDR1 SGHTA, CDR2 FQGNSA. This CDR3 is 16 amino acids long. The CDR3 reads CASSLIPGLAAYEQYF. The CDR3, as DNA: TGTGCCAGCAGCTTGATTCCGGGACTAGCGGCTTACGAGCAGTACTTC.

This clone was recorded once. This sequence joins TRBV5-1 and TRBJ2-2; TRBD2 agrees at 10 bases. This CDR3 spans 16 amino acids. Per the germline V gene, CDR1 is SGHRS and CDR2 is YFSETQ. Trimming took 7 bases from V and 3 from J; bases not matched to a gene: 9. In DNA, the CDR3 is TGCGCCAGCGAAGGCACTAGCGGGACCTACACCGGGGAGCTGTTTTTT. Its translation: CASEGTSGTYTGELFF. Supplemented by reference TRBV5-1 and TRBJ2-2, the full variable domain reads KAGVTQTPRYLIKTRGQQVTLSCSPISGHRSVSWYQQTPGQGLQFLFEYFSETQRNKGNFPGRFSGRQFSNSRSEMNVSTLELGDSALYLCASEGTSGTYTGELFFGEGSRLTVL.

This sequence joins TRBV2 and TRBJ2-6; tentative D call: TRBD1 (6 bases). V was trimmed by 6 bases and J by 0 bases, leaving 15 bases between them. The CDR3 totals 17 residues. From germline, CDR1 is SNHLY and CDR2 FYNNEI. DNA of the CDR3: TGTGCCAGCAGCGCTGAGGGGGTCATCTCTGGGGCCAACGTCCTGACTTTC. The encoded protein is CASSAEGVISGANVLTF.

The V call is TRBV7-9, the J call TRBJ1-2; 10 nucleotides align to TRBD1. The junction had 9 bases not matched to a gene; V was cut back by 6 bases and J by 8 bases. This CDR3 is built from 14 residues. Germline CDR1 SEHNR, CDR2 FQNEAQ (reference sequence). For the CDR3, the DNA is TGTGCCAGCAGTTCTTACCTGGGACAGGGGGGCTACACCTTC. This sequence encodes CASSSYLGQGGYTF.

In this sample, this clone turned up once. This chain links TRBV6-6 with TRBJ1-1; no clear D gene. The germline V gene encodes CDR1 MNHNY and CDR2 SVGAGI (reference sequence). Trimming cost V 0 bases and J 10 bases, with 9 bases left between them. The CDR3 length is 12 residues. CDR3 sequence (DNA): TGTGCCAGCAGTTACTCCGGGGAGCGAGCTTTCTTT. It yields the protein CASSYSGERAFF.

The chain employs TRBV6-5 and TRBJ1-1, with D unresolved. The CDR3 is 15 residues long. V lost 2 bases and J 3 bases, leaving 13 bases between the germline ends. Germline V lookup: CDR1 MNHEY, CDR2 SVGAGI. CDR3 sequence (DNA): TGTGCCAGCAGTTACCGGCCCCAAGCGGACACTGAAGCTTTCTTT. It yields the protein CASSYRPQADTEAFF.

The J gene is TRBJ2-1, the V gene TRBV7-9; maybe TRBD2 (6 bases). V was cut by 2 bases and J by 8 bases, with 22 bases left in between. CDR1 and CDR2 (germline): SEHNR, FQNEAQ (reference sequence). The CDR3 covers 17 residues. The CDR3 loop reads CASSLFLGGLRYDEQFF. CDR3 sequence (DNA): TGTGCCAGCAGCTTATTTTTGGGGGGACTCCGGTACGATGAGCAGTTCTTC.

This sequence joins TRBV5-1 and TRBJ1-4; 8 bases are a match to TRBD1. From germline, CDR1 is SGHRS and CDR2 YFSETQ. The CDR3 contains 15 residues. V lost 5 bases to trimming and J lost 7 bases; unmatched junction nucleotides: 10. The DNA for the CDR3 is TGCGCCAGCAGTTTCACAGGGGGTCGGAGTGAAAAACTGTTTTTT. Protein product: CASSFTGGRSEKLFF. The complete variable domain, with remaining parts taken from reference TRBV5-1 and TRBJ1-4, reads KAGVTQTPRYLIKTRGQQVTLSCSPISGHRSVSWYQQTPGQGLQFLFEYFSETQRNKGNFPGRFSGRQFSNSRSEMNVSTLELGDSALYLCASSFTGGRSEKLFFGSGTQLSVL.

DNA of the CDR3: TGCGCCAGCAGTCAATCGCCGGGACAGGGGGCGAATGGCTACACCTTC. Its protein product is CASSQSPGQGANGYTF. The chain joins TRBV23-1 to TRBJ1-2; 12 bases fit TRBD1. TRBV23-1 is recorded as an ORF, its role being uncertain. V lost 0 bases, J lost 6 bases, and 5 bases stayed unmatched. The CDR3 runs to 16 residues.

The chain has TRBV28 and TRBJ2-5, with D uncertain. The germline V gene has CDR1 MDHEN and CDR2 SYDVKM. This CDR3 comprises 14 residues. Trimming took off 6 bases at V and 0 bases at J, with 11 bases between the two ends. The CDR3 DNA sequence: TGTGCCAGCAGCCCCCTCGTGTACCAAGAGACCCAGTACTTC. It codes for CASSPLVYQETQYF. Variable domain in full (rest from reference TRBV28 and TRBJ2-5): DVKVTQSSRYLVKRTGEKVFLECVQDMDHENMFWYRQDPGLGLRLIYFSYDVKMKEKGDIPEGYSVSREKKERFSLILESASTNQTSMYLCASSPLVYQETQYFGPGTRLLVL.

The genes are TRBV6-6 and TRBJ2-7, with TRBD1 matching over 7 bases. Germline loops: CDR1 MNHNY, CDR2 SVGAGI (reference sequence). Trimming took 2 bases from V and 4 from J; bases not matched to a gene: 8. This CDR3 has 15 amino acids. CDR3 region: CASSYRGQIRYEQYF. CDR3 bases: TGTGCCAGCAGTTACCGGGGACAGATTCGGTACGAGCAGTACTTC.

The J gene is TRBJ2-1, the V gene TRBV5-1; D possibly corresponds to TRBD2 (5 bases). The CDR3 sequence is 14 residues long. V gave up 4 bases and J gave up 4 bases, with 12 bases separating them. Germline V gene lookup returns CDR1 SGHRS and CDR2 YFSETQ. DNA of the CDR3: TGCGCCAGCAGCCCCCGGGAATCGTACAATGAGCAGTTCTTC. Protein sequence: CASSPRESYNEQFF.

V gene TRBV6-5 combines with J gene TRBJ1-4, with D possibly matching TRBD1 (5 bases). Germline CDR1 reads MNHEY; CDR2 reads SVGAGI. V was trimmed by 4 bases and J by 7 bases, leaving 10 bases between them. CDR3 length: 13 amino acids. In DNA form, the CDR3 reads TGTGCCAGCAGTTCGGGGGTACGTGAAAAACTGTTTTTT. Its translation: CASSSGVREKLFF.

The chain has TRBV10-2 and TRBJ2-2, with D possibly TRBD1 on 5 matching bases. Germline values: CDR1 WSHSY, CDR2 SAAADI. The germline V and J ends were trimmed by 4 bases and 4 bases, with 10 bases remaining between them. This CDR3 region has 14 residues. The CDR3 sequence is CASSGWTPTGELFF. In nucleotides, the CDR3 is TGCGCCAGCAGTGGCTGGACACCCACCGGGGAGCTGTTTTTT.

The V call is TRBV7-6, the J call TRBJ2-2; 8 nucleotides align to TRBD1. The V gene end was trimmed by 5 bases and the J gene end by 5 bases; junction bases not matched to a gene: 13. Germline loops: CDR1 SGHVS, CDR2 FNYEAQ. The CDR3 loop spans 17 amino acids. CDR3 DNA: TGTGCCAGCAGCGCGGAAGTGCAGGGGGCTGGGACCGGGGAGCTGTTTTTT. Protein sequence: CASSAEVQGAGTGELFF.

The chain carries TRBV7-8 and TRBJ1-1; a weak D match, TRBD1 (5 bases). V lost 3 bases and J 1 base, leaving 6 bases between the germline ends. The CDR3 contains 13 residues. Germline CDR1 and CDR2: SGHVS and FQNEAQ. Here the CDR3 reads CASSFGGNTEAFF. Here the CDR3 DNA reads TGTGCCAGCAGCTTCGGGGGGAACACTGAAGCTTTCTTT.

This clone was recorded once. The chain couples TRBV7-6 to TRBJ2-2; D possibly corresponds to TRBD1 (6 bases). V was pared by 2 bases and J by 1 base, with 8 bases between. This CDR3 has 15 residues. Germline V gives CDR1 SGHVS, CDR2 FNYEAQ. CDR3 region: CASSLNRENTGELFF. CDR3 DNA sequence: TGTGCCAGCAGCTTAAACAGGGAGAACACCGGGGAGCTGTTTTTT.

The V and J genes are TRBV12-5 and TRBJ2-1, with TRBD2 matching 8 bases. After removal of 0 bases from V and 11 bases from J, the junction contained 18 bases not matched to a gene. The CDR3 totals 18 residues. Germline V CDR1 and CDR2: LGHNT, FRNRAP. Written as DNA, the CDR3 is TGTGCTAGTGGTTTGGTACTGGAACGGGAGGGACTACAATGGAAGCAGTTCTTC. This encodes CASGLVLEREGLQWKQFF.

As to this clone: The junction departs from the called germline gene at one end, perhaps through a read error. J is TRBJ2-3 and V is TRBV7-9; 10 bases line up with TRBD2. CDR1 is SEHNR and CDR2 is FQNEAQ in the germline V gene (reference sequence). The CDR3 is 13 residues long. In DNA, the CDR3 is TGTGCCAACAGCGGGGGGGCGGGAGATACGCAGTATTTT. Its translation is CANSGGAGDTQYF.

This rearrangement joins TRBV27 to TRBJ1-1; D may be TRBD1 (6 bases). Germline values: CDR1 MNHEY, CDR2 SMNVEV (reference sequence). This CDR3 is built from 15 residues. The V gene lost 5 bases and the J gene lost 0 bases, with 13 bases spanning the gap. The CDR3, as DNA: TGTGCCAGCAGTACCGGGGGGCAGCTGAACACTGAAGCTTTCTTT. Amino acids: CASSTGGQLNTEAFF.

This chain joins TRBV4-1 and TRBJ2-7; a weak D match, TRBD2 (6 bases). There are 15 residues in the CDR3. V was trimmed by 1 base and J by 0 bases, leaving 10 bases between them. Per germline, CDR1 MGHRA and CDR2 YSYEKL. The CDR3 spells CASSQARGDSYEQYF. The CDR3 bases are TGCGCCAGCAGCCAAGCCCGCGGGGACTCCTACGAGCAGTACTTC.

This chain connects TRBV7-2 to TRBJ2-7; TRBD2 matches at 7 bases. This CDR3 spans 16 amino acids. J was trimmed by 2 bases and V by 1 base; bases with no gene match: 8. The germline CDR1 and CDR2 sequences are SGHTA and FQGNSA. The CDR3 DNA follows: TGTGCCAGCAGCTTAGGGGGGGGGTCAGTTCCCTACGAGCAGTACTTC. This codes for CASSLGGGSVPYEQYF.

This clone was detected a few times. The rearrangement uses TRBV7-2 and TRBJ2-7; 9 bases are shared with TRBD2. The CDR3 consists of 18 residues. Germline trimming cut 2 bases from V and 3 bases from J; bases unmatched to any gene: 14. CDR1 is SGHTA and CDR2 is FQGNSA in the germline V gene. CDR3 protein: CASSLQPAGGPIGYEQYF. In DNA form, the CDR3 reads TGTGCCAGCAGCTTACAGCCGGCGGGAGGGCCGATTGGCTACGAGCAGTACTTC.

The CDR3 loop is CASTLLSGQGSGYTF. DNA for the CDR3: TGTGCCAGCACCCTATTGTCGGGACAGGGGAGTGGCTACACCTTC. This chain uses TRBV6-5 with TRBJ1-2; 10 bases fit TRBD1. CDR1 and CDR2 from the germline V gene are MNHEY and SVGAGI. Losses at the gene ends were 7 bases for V and 7 bases for J; bases not matched to a gene: 12. The CDR3 covers 15 residues.

The gene calls are TRBV6-5 and TRBJ2-5; 8 bases match TRBD2. There are 14 residues in the CDR3. V lost 2 bases to trimming and J lost 5 bases; unmatched junction nucleotides: 4. Germline V CDR1 and CDR2: MNHEY, SVGAGI. The CDR3 nucleotides are TGTGCCAGCAGTTACCGGGGGGGCCAGGAGACCCAGTACTTC. Its protein is CASSYRGGQETQYF.